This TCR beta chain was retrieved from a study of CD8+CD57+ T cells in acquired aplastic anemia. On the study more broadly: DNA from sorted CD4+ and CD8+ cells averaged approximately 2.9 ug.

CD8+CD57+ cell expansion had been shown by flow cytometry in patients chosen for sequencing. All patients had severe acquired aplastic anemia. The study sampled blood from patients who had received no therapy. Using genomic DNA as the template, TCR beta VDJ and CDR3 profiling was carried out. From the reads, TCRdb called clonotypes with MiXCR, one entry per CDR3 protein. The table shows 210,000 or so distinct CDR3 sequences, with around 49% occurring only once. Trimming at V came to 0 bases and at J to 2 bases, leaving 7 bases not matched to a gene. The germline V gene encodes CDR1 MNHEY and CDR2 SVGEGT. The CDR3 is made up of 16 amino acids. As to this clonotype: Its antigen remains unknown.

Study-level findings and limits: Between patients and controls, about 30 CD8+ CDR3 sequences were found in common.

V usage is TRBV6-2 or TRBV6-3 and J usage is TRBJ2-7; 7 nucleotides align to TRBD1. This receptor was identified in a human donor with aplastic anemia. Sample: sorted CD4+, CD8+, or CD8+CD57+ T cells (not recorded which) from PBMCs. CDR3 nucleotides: TGTGCCAGCAGTTACTCGGACAGGATGGGGCCCTACGAGCAGTACTTC. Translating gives CASSYSDRMGPYEQYF.